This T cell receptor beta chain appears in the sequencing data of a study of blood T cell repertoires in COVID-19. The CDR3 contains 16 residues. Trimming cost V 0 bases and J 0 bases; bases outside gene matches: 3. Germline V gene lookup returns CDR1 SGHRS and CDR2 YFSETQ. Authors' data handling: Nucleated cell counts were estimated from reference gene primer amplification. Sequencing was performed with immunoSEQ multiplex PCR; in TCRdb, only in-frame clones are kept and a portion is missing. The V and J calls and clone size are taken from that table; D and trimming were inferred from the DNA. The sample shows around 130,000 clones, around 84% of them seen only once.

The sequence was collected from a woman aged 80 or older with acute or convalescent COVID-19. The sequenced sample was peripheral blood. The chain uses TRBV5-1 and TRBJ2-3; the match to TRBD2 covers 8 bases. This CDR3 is CASSLDSGGSTDTQYF. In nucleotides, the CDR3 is TGCGCCAGCAGCTTGGATTCGGGGGGGAGCACAGATACGCAGTATTTT.